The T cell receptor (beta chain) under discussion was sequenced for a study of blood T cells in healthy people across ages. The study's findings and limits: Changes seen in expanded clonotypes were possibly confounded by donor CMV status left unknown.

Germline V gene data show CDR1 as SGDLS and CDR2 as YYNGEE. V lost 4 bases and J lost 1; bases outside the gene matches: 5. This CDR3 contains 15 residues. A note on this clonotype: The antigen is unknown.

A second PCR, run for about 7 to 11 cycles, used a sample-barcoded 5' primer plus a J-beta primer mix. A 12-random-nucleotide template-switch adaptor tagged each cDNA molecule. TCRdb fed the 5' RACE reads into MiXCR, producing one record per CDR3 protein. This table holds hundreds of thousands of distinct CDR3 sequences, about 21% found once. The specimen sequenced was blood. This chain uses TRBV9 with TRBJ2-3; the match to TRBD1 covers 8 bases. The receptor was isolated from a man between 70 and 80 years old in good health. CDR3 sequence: CASSKDRGGTDTQYF. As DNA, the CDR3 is TGTGCCAGCAGCAAAGACAGGGGTGGCACAGATACGCAGTATTTT. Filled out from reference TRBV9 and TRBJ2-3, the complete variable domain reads DSGVTQTPKHLITATGQRVTLRCSPRSGDLSVYWYQQSLDQGLQFLIQYYNGEERAKGNILERFSAQQFPDLHSELNLSSLELGDSALYFCASSKDRGGTDTQYFGPGTRLTVL.